A single sample is the source of the 18 T cell receptor beta chains below, sequenced in a study of Graves' ophthalmopathy and Graves' hyperthyroidism. Amplification from RNA transcripts yielded the TCR beta CDR3 regions. A first-round RT-PCR used HTBI primers, followed by a second-round multiplex PCR. One entry per CDR3 protein results from TCRdb running MiXCR on the multiplex PCR reads. The data hold around 1,200,000 distinct CDR3 sequences, with about two fifths observed a single time. Input material: peripheral blood or thyroid tissue (not recorded which). These receptors were taken from an adult man with Graves' hyperthyroidism.

V is TRBV5-4 and J is TRBJ2-7, with D unclear. Trimming removed 3 bases at V and 6 bases at J, with 16 bases between. This CDR3 contains 14 residues. Germline loops: CDR1 SGHNT, CDR2 YYREEE (reference sequence). For the CDR3, the DNA is TGTGCCAGCAGCTCATCGTTGGACCCATCCGAGCAGTACTTC. Translation gives CASSSSLDPSEQYF. The full variable domain, in which reference TRBV5-4 and TRBJ2-7 provide the parts outside the CDR3, is ETGVTQSPTHLIKTRGQQVTLRCSSQSGHNTVSWYQQALGQGPQFIFQYYREEENGRGNFPPRFSGLQFPNYSSELNVNALELDDSALYLCASSSSLDPSEQYFGPGTRLTVT.

This clonotype occurred many times. The CDR3 is CSASSRNGPNTEAFF. The CDR3 coding sequence is TGCAGTGCCTCGTCTCGTAATGGCCCGAACACTGAAGCTTTCTTT. This chain uses TRBV20-1 with TRBJ1-1; D is ambiguous. Germline CDR1 DFQATT, CDR2 SNEGSKA (reference sequence). This CDR3 has 15 residues. V was pared by 6 bases and J by 1 base, with 18 bases between.

V and J are TRBV29-1 and TRBJ2-5; no firm D call. CDR3 size: 13 residues. Looked up from germline, CDR1 is SQVTM and CDR2 is ANQGSEA. Written as DNA, the CDR3 is TGCAGGGACCAAAGCGTGGGGCAAGAGACCCAGTACTTC. It codes for CRDQSVGQETQYF.

This clonotype occurred many times. An end of the junction does not agree with germline; a read error may underlie this. The genes are TRBV15 and TRBJ1-1; D ambiguous. Germline-derived CDR1 and CDR2 are LNHNV and YYDKDF (reference sequence). The CDR3 has 14 amino acids. The CDR3 is CAASSRSPNTEAFF. In DNA form, the CDR3 reads TGTGCCGCCAGCTCACGGTCGCCGAACACTGAAGCTTTCTTT.

This clonotype was observed many times. The chain recombines TRBV29-1 with TRBJ1-2; no definite D call. This CDR3 has 13 residues. Trimming took 2 bases from V and 3 from J, leaving 10 bases between them. Germline V gene sequence: CDR1 SQVTM, CDR2 ANQGSEA. The CDR3 coding sequence is TGCAGCGTTGAATTTACAACGCACTATGGCTACACCTTC. It encodes CSVEFTTHYGYTF.

The chain employs TRBV12-3 or TRBV12-4 and TRBJ2-2; perhaps TRBD2 as D (6 bases). Deletions cut 6 bases from V and 5 bases from J, with 19 bases between. This CDR3 is built from 16 residues. The CDR3 is CASSLETRRSTGELFF. In nucleotides, the CDR3 is TGTGCCAGCAGCCTTGAGACTAGAAGATCAACCGGGGAGCTGTTTTTT.

This clonotype was observed at least ten times. CDR3 sequence: CASSLQGDQETQYF. CDR3 DNA sequence: TGTGCCAGCAGCTTGCAGGGGGACCAAGAGACCCAGTACTTC. The rearrangement links TRBV5-6 to TRBJ2-5; TRBD1 matches at 7 bases. The J segment lost 0 bases and the V segment lost 1 base, leaving 0 bases of the junction unmatched. The CDR3 runs to 14 residues. Germline V lookup: CDR1 SGHDT, CDR2 YYEEEE.

The chain combines TRBV5-8 with TRBJ1-1; D unclear. Germline V CDR1 and CDR2: SGHTS, YDEGEE. Trimming took off 2 bases at V and 1 base at J, with 15 bases between the two ends. This CDR3 has 16 amino acids. CDR3 protein: CASSLDASRGNTEAFF. The CDR3 nucleotides are TGTGCCAGCAGCTTAGATGCGTCACGGGGGAACACTGAAGCTTTCTTT.

The chain links TRBV7-9 to TRBJ2-6; 7 nucleotides match TRBD2. The trim removed 5 bases at V and 0 bases at J, leaving 10 bases unmatched. CDR3 length: 18 residues. Germline V gene sequence: CDR1 SEHNR, CDR2 FQNEAQ (reference sequence). The CDR3 nucleotides read TGTGCCAGCAGCGAAAGCGGGGCCCCGCGCTCTGGGGCCAACGTCCTGACTTTC. Translated: CASSESGAPRSGANVLTF.

This clonotype was seen repeatedly, ten times or more. The V and J genes are TRBV7-2 and TRBJ1-5; tentatively, D is TRBD1 (6 bases). The CDR3 totals 17 residues. Germline V CDR1 and CDR2: SGHTA, FQGNSA. V lost 1 base and J lost 0, with 13 bases in between. CDR3 protein: CASSLGRGHYSNQPQHF. CDR3 sequence (DNA): TGTGCCAGCAGCTTAGGCCGGGGACACTATAGCAATCAGCCCCAGCATTTT.

V usage is TRBV9 and J usage is TRBJ1-1, with unresolved D. The germline V gene has CDR1 SGDLS and CDR2 YYNGEE. Trimming removed 0 bases at V and 4 bases at J, with 10 bases between. There are 14 residues in the CDR3. The CDR3: CASSVDPEGTEAFF. The CDR3 DNA reads as TGTGCCAGCAGCGTAGACCCCGAGGGCACTGAAGCTTTCTTT.

The chain joins TRBV12-3 or TRBV12-4 to TRBJ1-2, with D unclear. V was trimmed by 5 bases and J by 8 bases, leaving 18 bases between them. The CDR3 is 14 amino acids. The CDR3 sequence is CASSAPYGVAGYTF. The CDR3 region has the DNA TGTGCCAGCAGTGCCCCCTACGGTGTGGCGGGCTACACCTTC.

Details on this clonotype: An end of the junction differs from the germline gene, which may be a read error. The chain couples TRBV10-1 to TRBJ1-1; D not resolved. The V gene's germline CDR1 is WNHNN and CDR2 SYGVQD (reference sequence). The CDR3 covers 14 residues. CDR3 in amino acids: CASSDTPQAGRAFF. In nucleotides, the CDR3 is TGTGCCAGCAGTGACACCCCCCAGGCCGGTCGGGCTTTCTTT.

This clonotype was detected only a few times. The CDR3 DNA is TGTGCCTGGAGTTACGACAGAGCCTACGAGCAGTACTTC. It translates to CAWSYDRAYEQYF. The chain joins TRBV30 to TRBJ2-7, with D maybe TRBD1 (5 bases). Trimming stripped 2 bases from V and 2 bases from J, with 10 bases between. This CDR3 is built from 13 residues. CDR1 GTSNPN and CDR2 SVGIG come from the germline V gene (reference sequence).

This clonotype was seen repeatedly, ten times or more. The V call is TRBV7-6, the J call TRBJ1-1, with D tentatively TRBD1 (5 bases). V was shortened by 4 bases and J by 7 bases, with 10 bases between the two germline ends. The CDR3 is 12 residues long. Germline-derived CDR1 and CDR2 are SGHVS and FNYEAQ. For the CDR3, the DNA is TGTGCCAGCAGCTCCGCTGGGGGTGAAGCTTTCTTT. It codes for CASSSAGGEAFF.

Only one count was recorded for this clonotype. The chain uses TRBV7-9 and TRBJ2-7, with D tentatively TRBD2 (8 bases). Germline CDR1 and CDR2: SEHNR and FQNEAQ (reference sequence). The ends were cut back, 2 bases at V and 7 bases at J, with 18 bases in the middle. There are 15 residues in the CDR3. CDR3 region: CASSLTDRTSREQYF. DNA of the CDR3: TGTGCCAGCAGCTTAACGGACAGGACTAGCAGAGAGCAGTACTTC. Looking up the rest from reference TRBV7-9 and TRBJ2-7 gives the full variable domain: DTGVSQNPRHKITKRGQNVTFRCDPISEHNRLYWYRQTLGQGPEFLTYFQNEAQLEKSRLLSDRFSAERPKGSFSTLEIQRTEQGDSAMYLCASSLTDRTSREQYFGPGTRLTVT.

The chain links TRBV6-1 to TRBJ2-7; D call uncertain. This CDR3 is built from 10 residues. Germline CDR1 and CDR2: MNHNS and SASEGT. With 7 bases removed from V and 2 bases from J, the gap between germline ends came to 3 bases. The DNA for the CDR3 is TGTGCCAGCAAAACCTACGAGCAGTACTTC. Translating it yields CASKTYEQYF.

This clonotype occurred a few times. This rearrangement joins TRBV12-3 or TRBV12-4 to TRBJ1-4, with D possibly TRBD1 on 6 matching bases. V lost 6 bases, J lost 7 bases, and 15 bases lay in between. This CDR3 region has 14 residues. This CDR3 is CASRQQGSGEKLFF. CDR3 nucleotide sequence: TGTGCCAGCAGACAACAGGGTTCGGGTGAAAAACTGTTTTTT.